What follows are 28 T cell receptor beta chains derived from one specimen sequenced in a study of CD8+ T cells in alopecia areata. Regarding treatment: oral pan-JAK inhibitor, 5-10 mg twice daily. Extracted RNA was reverse transcribed, and the resulting cDNA served as sequencing template. Sequencing used immunoSEQ multiplex PCR; TCRdb keeps in-frame clones, though not all of them. There are approximately 280,000 clones in the sample; about three fifths occur only once, and about 1.7% lies in the top ten. This sample comprised CD4+ T cells sorted from blood, obtained at week 24, from a patient treated with tofacitinib. The source is a human donor with alopecia areata.

This rearrangement joins TRBV30 to TRBJ1-1; a possible D gene is TRBD1 (6 bases). The germline CDR1 and CDR2 sequences are GTSNPN and SVGIG (reference sequence). The CDR3 totals 13 residues. Trimming removed 1 base from V and 8 bases from J, with 14 bases in between. CDR3 loop: CAWSAQGGREAFF. DNA of the CDR3: TGTGCCTGGAGTGCACAGGGAGGTAGAGAAGCTTTCTTT.

V is TRBV29-1 and J is TRBJ2-5, with TRBD2 identical over 7 bases. The CDR3 is 11 amino acids. V trimming: 5 bases; J trimming: 5 bases; junction bases outside the gene matches: 2. Germline-derived CDR1 and CDR2 are SQVTM and ANQGSEA. CDR3 sequence: CSVREGETQYF. The CDR3 DNA sequence: TGCAGCGTTAGGGAGGGTGAGACCCAGTACTTC.

CDR3 residues: CASSSGTGSGTQYF. The CDR3 bases are TGTGCCAGTAGTTCTGGGACTGGATCGGGGACCCAGTACTTC. V gene TRBV19 combines with J gene TRBJ2-5; D might be TRBD2 (6 bases). The germline gives CDR1 LNHDA, CDR2 SQIVND (reference sequence). The CDR3 spans 14 residues. The ends were cut back, 5 bases at V and 7 bases at J, with 17 bases in the middle.

The V gene is TRBV29-1, the J gene TRBJ2-2, with 8 bases identical to TRBD1. The CDR3 is 15 amino acids. The germline V gene has CDR1 SQVTM and CDR2 ANQGSEA. J gave up 7 bases and V 6 bases, and 13 bases lay outside the gene matches. The CDR3 sequence is CSVVPRTGPDGELFF. CDR3 DNA: TGCAGCGTCGTACCTCGGACAGGGCCCGACGGGGAGCTGTTTTTT.

The genes are TRBV15 and TRBJ1-2; TRBD1 might be the D (6 bases). The germline gives CDR1 LNHNV, CDR2 YYDKDF (reference sequence). V was clipped by 0 bases and J by 8 bases, with 16 bases between them. The length of the CDR3 is 15 residues. In DNA, the CDR3 is TGTGCCACCAGCAGAGATGGGCAGGGGCACGAGGGCTACACCTTC. Translation gives CATSRDGQGHEGYTF.

The V gene is TRBV13, the J gene TRBJ2-7, with TRBD1 matching 10 bases. The germline V gene has CDR1 PRHDT and CDR2 FYEKMQ (reference sequence). V lost 8 bases, J lost 6 bases, and 10 bases stayed unmatched. The CDR3 runs to 14 residues. The CDR3 bases are TGTGCCAGCGGACCCTGGACAGGGGGAGGCGAGCAGTACTTC. Its translation is CASGPWTGGGEQYF.

This clone was observed a few times. V is TRBV27 and J is TRBJ2-2; 9 bases are shared with TRBD1. V was pared by 6 bases and J by 3 bases, with 5 bases of the junction left unmatched. CDR3 length: 15 amino acids. CDR1 is MNHEY and CDR2 is SMNVEV in the germline V gene (reference sequence). This CDR3 is CASSRRDRDTGELFF. The CDR3, as DNA: TGTGCCAGCAGCCGCCGGGACAGGGACACCGGGGAGCTGTTTTTT.

This clone was observed a few times. V is TRBV11-2 and J is TRBJ1-3, with no clear D. Looked up from germline, CDR1 is SGHAT and CDR2 is FQNNGV. V was pared by 2 bases and J by 0 bases, with 8 bases between. The CDR3 has 15 amino acids. The CDR3: CASSLLQSSGNTIYF. CDR3 DNA sequence: TGTGCCAGCAGCTTATTGCAATCCTCTGGAAACACCATATATTTT.

Note on this clone: Other DNA sequences in the sample encode the same CDR3. The chain couples TRBV29-1 to TRBJ2-5; maybe TRBD1 (5 bases). The CDR3 covers 11 residues. V was shortened by 1 base and J by 5 bases, with 5 bases between the two germline ends. The germline V gene has CDR1 SQVTM and CDR2 ANQGSEA. The CDR3 reads CSVEGGETQYF. The CDR3 DNA reads TGCAGCGTTGAAGGGGGCGAGACCCAGTACTTC.

The count of this clone is one. CDR3 DNA: TGTGCCAGCAGCCAGATGGGCTATGGCTACACCTTC. It codes for CASSQMGYGYTF. The chain has TRBV14 and TRBJ1-2; D is undetermined. The V gene lost 3 bases and the J gene lost 4 bases, with 6 bases spanning the gap. This CDR3 contains 12 residues. CDR1 and CDR2 from the germline V gene are SGHDN and FVKESK.

This clone appeared a single time. This chain links TRBV7-9 with TRBJ2-6; D is possibly TRBD2 (5 bases). From germline, CDR1 is SEHNR and CDR2 FQNEAQ (reference sequence). The CDR3 contains 17 residues. V was shortened by 7 bases and J by 3 bases, with 19 bases between the two germline ends. The CDR3 region is CASTPPGIVVGANVLTF. The CDR3, as DNA: TGTGCCAGCACCCCCCCGGGAATCGTAGTTGGGGCCAACGTCCTGACTTTC.

The chain links TRBV4-1 to TRBJ2-5; either TRBD1 or TRBD2 may supply D (6 bases each). The germline gives CDR1 MGHRA, CDR2 YSYEKL. Trimming shortened V by 4 bases and J by 4 bases, and 10 bases separated the two germline ends. This CDR3 contains 13 residues. The DNA for the CDR3 is TGCGCCAGCAGCCGGGGGGCCAGAGAGACCCAGTACTTC. As protein: CASSRGARETQYF.

In this sample, this clone turned up a few times. The sample contains more than one DNA sequence encoding this CDR3. The V call is TRBV6-5, the J call TRBJ1-1; the D gene is possibly TRBD1 (6 bases). Germline loops: CDR1 MNHEY, CDR2 SVGAGI. Trimming removed 5 bases at V and 0 bases at J, with 7 bases between. The CDR3 is 13 residues long. The CDR3 loop reads CASSRTVNTEAFF. In nucleotides, the CDR3 is TGTGCCAGCAGTCGGACAGTGAACACTGAAGCTTTCTTT.

The rearrangement links TRBV4-1 to TRBJ1-1; D remains ambiguous. There are 16 residues in the CDR3. Trimming left V 0 bases short and J 0 bases short, with 11 bases between. Germline-derived CDR1 and CDR2 are MGHRA and YSYEKL. This CDR3 reads CASSQDWTVMNTEAFF. The DNA of the CDR3 is TGCGCCAGCAGCCAAGATTGGACGGTCATGAACACTGAAGCTTTCTTT.

The rearrangement uses TRBV4-2 and TRBJ2-7; D is perhaps TRBD1 or TRBD2 (5 bases each). Per the germline V gene, CDR1 is LGHNA and CDR2 is YNFKEQ. The V end was cut by 0 bases, the J end by 2 bases, with 11 bases between. This CDR3 is 15 amino acids long. This CDR3 reads CASSQDRDGAYEQYF. For the CDR3, the DNA is TGTGCCAGCAGCCAAGATCGGGACGGGGCCTACGAGCAGTACTTC.

The chain uses TRBV30 and TRBJ2-3, with 8 nucleotides matching TRBD2. V dropped 2 bases and J dropped 4; count of bases not matched to a gene: 8. CDR1 is GTSNPN and CDR2 is SVGIG in the germline V gene (reference sequence). The CDR3 spans 15 residues. In DNA, the CDR3 is TGTGCCTGGAGTTCGGGACTAGTGGAGGCAGATACGCAGTATTTT. Translation: CAWSSGLVEADTQYF. The full variable domain, in which reference TRBV30 and TRBJ2-3 provide the parts outside the CDR3, is SQTIHQWPATLVQPVGSPLSLECTVEGTSNPNLYWYRQAAGRGLQLLFYSVGIGQISSEVPQNLSASRPQDRQFILSSKKLLLSDSGFYLCAWSSGLVEADTQYFGPGTRLTVL.

V gene TRBV6-1 combines with J gene TRBJ2-3, with TRBD1 as a possible D gene (6 bases). In germline, CDR1 is MNHNS, CDR2 SASEGT. The V and J ends lost 5 bases and 1 base respectively, with 10 bases between them. The CDR3 extends over 14 amino acids. Here the CDR3 reads CASSRRQGTDTQYF. CDR3 nucleotides: TGTGCCAGCAGTCGCCGACAGGGCACAGATACGCAGTATTTT.

The chain joins TRBV25-1 to TRBJ1-2; 8 nucleotides match TRBD1. The CDR3 contains 15 residues. J lost 1 base, V lost 3 bases, and 4 bases had no gene match. Germline CDR1 reads MGHDK; CDR2 reads SYGVNS. The CDR3 DNA follows: TGTGCCAGCAGTGACTACAGGGGGAATAACTATGGCTACACCTTC. Amino acid sequence: CASSDYRGNNYGYTF.

The V and J genes are TRBV2 and TRBJ2-7, with D maybe TRBD1 (6 bases). The germline V gene encodes CDR1 SNHLY and CDR2 FYNNEI. Trimming took off 6 bases at V and 3 bases at J, with 9 bases between the two ends. CDR3 length equals 12 residues. The CDR3 sequence is CASRQGSYEQYF. The CDR3 DNA is TGTGCCAGCAGACAGGGTAGCTACGAGCAGTACTTC.

V is TRBV5-6 and J is TRBJ1-2, with TRBD1 identical over 7 bases. Looked up from germline, CDR1 is SGHDT and CDR2 is YYEEEE. The J segment lost 0 bases and the V segment lost 4 bases, leaving 6 bases of the junction unmatched. The CDR3 is 15 residues long. CDR3 DNA sequence: TGTGCCAGCAGCCCCCCCGGGACAGCTAACTATGGCTACACCTTC. It translates to CASSPPGTANYGYTF.

This clone was counted once. This chain connects TRBV29-1 to TRBJ2-5; 8 nucleotides line up with TRBD2. With V trimmed by 6 bases and J by 1 base, 7 bases remained unmatched. The length of the CDR3 is 14 residues. CDR1 is SQVTM, CDR2 ANQGSEA, per germline. CDR3 nucleotide sequence: TGCAGCGTCGGGGTAGCGGGGACCCAAGAGACCCAGTACTTC. It codes for CSVGVAGTQETQYF.

This clone came up once. This chain uses TRBV9 with TRBJ1-1, with 8 bases fitting TRBD1. Losses at the gene ends were 4 bases for V and 6 bases for J; bases not matched to a gene: 5. The CDR3 contains 13 residues. From germline, CDR1 is SGDLS and CDR2 YYNGEE. Written as DNA, the CDR3 is TGTGCCAGCAGCCCCGGACAGGGTGCTGAAGCTTTCTTT. Translated, it gives CASSPGQGAEAFF.

This clone was picked up a small number of times. This chain connects TRBV7-2 to TRBJ1-1; TRBD1 might be the D (6 bases). Germline CDR1 reads SGHTA; CDR2 reads FQGNSA. V dropped 5 bases and J dropped 6 bases, with 19 bases sitting between them. The CDR3 spans 15 residues. The CDR3 here is CASSRFTGIRSEAFF. The DNA of the CDR3 is TGTGCCAGCAGCCGTTTCACAGGGATCCGATCTGAAGCTTTCTTT.

A note on this clone: Other DNA sequences in the sample encode the same CDR3. The chain combines TRBV2 with TRBJ2-5; TRBD1 matches 9 bases. The CDR3 runs 13 residues. V trimming: 7 bases; J trimming: 5 bases; junction bases outside the gene matches: 5. In germline, CDR1 is SNHLY, CDR2 FYNNEI. The CDR3 here is CASNRQGEETQYF. CDR3 bases: TGTGCCAGCAATCGACAGGGGGAGGAGACCCAGTACTTC.

J is TRBJ1-2 and V is TRBV7-9; D unclear. This CDR3 comprises 15 residues. V was clipped by 2 bases and J by 6 bases, with 16 bases between them. Germline loops: CDR1 SEHNR, CDR2 FQNEAQ (reference sequence). Here the CDR3 reads CASSLLTRGTDGYTF. CDR3 sequence (DNA): TGTGCCAGCAGCTTACTAACCCGGGGTACAGATGGCTACACCTTC.

This sequence joins TRBV9 and TRBJ2-5, with TRBD1 as a possible D gene (6 bases). Trimming took 0 bases from V and 3 from J, leaving 15 bases between them. The CDR3 sequence is 16 residues long. The germline CDR1 and CDR2 sequences are SGDLS and YYNGEE. CDR3 DNA sequence: TGTGCCAGCAGCGTAGAAGTTCAGGGGACGAAAGAGACCCAGTACTTC. Protein product: CASSVEVQGTKETQYF.

The rearrangement uses TRBV5-6 and TRBJ2-5; unclear D gene. Looked up from germline, CDR1 is SGHDT and CDR2 is YYEEEE. The germline V and J ends were trimmed by 0 bases and 4 bases, with 4 bases remaining between them. This CDR3 is 12 amino acids long. In nucleotides, the CDR3 is TGTGCCAGCAGCTTGGGCGCAGAGACCCAGTACTTC. Translation gives CASSLGAETQYF.

This chain connects TRBV30 to TRBJ1-5; no definite D call. Germline values: CDR1 GTSNPN, CDR2 SVGIG (reference sequence). V shed 0 bases and J shed 2 bases, with 5 bases lying between them. This CDR3 region has 13 residues. CDR3 protein: CAWSVEGNQPQHF. Here the CDR3 DNA reads TGTGCCTGGAGTGTAGAAGGCAATCAGCCCCAGCATTTT.